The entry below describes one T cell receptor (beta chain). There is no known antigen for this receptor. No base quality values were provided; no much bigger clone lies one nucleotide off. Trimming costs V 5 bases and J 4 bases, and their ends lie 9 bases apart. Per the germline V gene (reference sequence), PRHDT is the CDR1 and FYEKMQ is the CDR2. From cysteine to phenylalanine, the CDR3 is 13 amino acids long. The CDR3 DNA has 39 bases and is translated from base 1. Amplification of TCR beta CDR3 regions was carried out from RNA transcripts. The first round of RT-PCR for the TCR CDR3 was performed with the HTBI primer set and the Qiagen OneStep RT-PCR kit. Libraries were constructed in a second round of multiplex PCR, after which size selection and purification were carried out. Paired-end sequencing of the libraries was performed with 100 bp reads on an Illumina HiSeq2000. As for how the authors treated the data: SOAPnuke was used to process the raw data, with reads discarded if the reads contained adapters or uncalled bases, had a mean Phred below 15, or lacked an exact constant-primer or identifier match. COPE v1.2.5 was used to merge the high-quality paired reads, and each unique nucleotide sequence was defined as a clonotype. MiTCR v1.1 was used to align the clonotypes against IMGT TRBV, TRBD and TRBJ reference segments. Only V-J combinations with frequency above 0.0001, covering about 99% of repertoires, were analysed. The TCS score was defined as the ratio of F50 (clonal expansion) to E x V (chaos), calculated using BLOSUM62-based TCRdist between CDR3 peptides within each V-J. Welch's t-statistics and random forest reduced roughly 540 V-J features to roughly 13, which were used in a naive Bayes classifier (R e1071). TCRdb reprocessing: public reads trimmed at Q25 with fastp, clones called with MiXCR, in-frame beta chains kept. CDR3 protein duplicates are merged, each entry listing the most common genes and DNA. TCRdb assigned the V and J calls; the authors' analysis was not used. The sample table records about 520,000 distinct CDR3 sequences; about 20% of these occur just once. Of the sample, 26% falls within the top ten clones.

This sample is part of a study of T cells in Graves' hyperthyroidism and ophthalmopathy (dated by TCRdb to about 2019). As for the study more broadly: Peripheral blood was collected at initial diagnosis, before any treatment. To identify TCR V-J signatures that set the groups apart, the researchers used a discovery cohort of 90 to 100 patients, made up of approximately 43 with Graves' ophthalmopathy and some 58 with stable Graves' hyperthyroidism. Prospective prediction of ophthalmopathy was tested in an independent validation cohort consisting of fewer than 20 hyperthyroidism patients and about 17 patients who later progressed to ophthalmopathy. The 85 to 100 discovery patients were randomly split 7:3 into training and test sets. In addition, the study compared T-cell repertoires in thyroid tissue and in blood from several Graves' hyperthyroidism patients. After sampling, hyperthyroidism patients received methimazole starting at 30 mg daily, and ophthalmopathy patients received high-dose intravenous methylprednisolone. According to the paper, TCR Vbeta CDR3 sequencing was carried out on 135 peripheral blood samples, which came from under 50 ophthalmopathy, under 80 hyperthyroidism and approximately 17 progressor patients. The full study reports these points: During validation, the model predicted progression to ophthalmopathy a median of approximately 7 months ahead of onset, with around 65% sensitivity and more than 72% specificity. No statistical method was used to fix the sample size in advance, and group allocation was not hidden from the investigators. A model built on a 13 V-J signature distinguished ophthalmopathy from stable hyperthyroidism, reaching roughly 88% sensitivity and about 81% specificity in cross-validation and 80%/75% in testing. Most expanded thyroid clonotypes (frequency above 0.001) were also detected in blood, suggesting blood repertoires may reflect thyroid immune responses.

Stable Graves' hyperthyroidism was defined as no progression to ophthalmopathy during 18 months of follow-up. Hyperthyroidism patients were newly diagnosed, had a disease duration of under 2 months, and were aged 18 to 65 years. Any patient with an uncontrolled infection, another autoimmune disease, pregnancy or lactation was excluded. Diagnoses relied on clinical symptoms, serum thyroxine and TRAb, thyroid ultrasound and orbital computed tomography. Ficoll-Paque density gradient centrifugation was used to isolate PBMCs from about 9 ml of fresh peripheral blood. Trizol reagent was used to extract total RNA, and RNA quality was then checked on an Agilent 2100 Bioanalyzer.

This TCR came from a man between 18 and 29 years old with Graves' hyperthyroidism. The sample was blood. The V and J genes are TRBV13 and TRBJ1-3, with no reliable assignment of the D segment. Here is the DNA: TGTGCCAGCAGCAGTAATGAGGGAAACACCATATATTTT. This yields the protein CASSSNEGNTIYF.